One and the same sample provided the 8 T cell receptor beta chains below, sequenced in a study of cytomegalovirus exposure and HLA in healthy donors. 13 Jbeta primers and 60 Vbeta primers were used for the PCR. Assay used: immunoSEQ multiplex PCR; TCRdb lists only in-frame clones, some missing. The sample has some 69,000 clones, 60% to 75% seen once. Sequencing was done on a sample of PBMCs. These receptors all stem from a male donor in good health and CMV-seropositive.

The CDR3 protein is CASTLNTEAFF. CDR3 nucleotide sequence: TGCGCCAGCACCCTTAACACTGAAGCTTTCTTT. V usage is TRBV5-1 and J usage is TRBJ1-1; D gene unclear. CDR3 length equals 11 residues. Trimming took 6 bases from V and 2 from J, leaving 5 bases between them. Germline V gene data show CDR1 as SGHRS and CDR2 as YFSETQ.

This clone was counted a few times. V is TRBV27 and J is TRBJ2-4; 11 bases align to TRBD1. J lost 9 bases, V lost 2 bases, and 6 bases had no gene match. The germline V gene encodes CDR1 MNHEY and CDR2 SMNVEV (reference sequence). This CDR3 has 15 residues. The CDR3 DNA reads as TGTGCCAGCAGTTTACGGGGACAGGGGGAGGGCATTCAGTACTTC. Translation: CASSLRGQGEGIQYF.

This clone showed up just a few times. The chain couples TRBV15 to TRBJ2-5, with TRBD2 matching over 10 bases. From germline, CDR1 is LNHNV and CDR2 YYDKDF (reference sequence). This CDR3 has 15 residues. The V segment lost 0 bases and the J segment 4 bases; nucleotides outside the gene matches: 2. This CDR3 reads CATSRDRTSGETQYF. The CDR3 nucleotides are TGTGCCACCAGCAGAGACCGGACTAGCGGAGAGACCCAGTACTTC.

The chain is built from TRBV5-6 and TRBJ1-2; possibly TRBD1 for D (6 bases). The CDR3 has 14 amino acids. V was clipped by 4 bases and J by 4 bases, with 14 bases between them. Germline-derived CDR1 and CDR2 are SGHDT and YYEEEE. CDR3 sequence reads: CASSRPGDLYGYTF. CDR3 sequence (DNA): TGTGCCAGCAGCCGTCCAGGGGATCTCTATGGCTACACCTTC. Based on the CDR3 plus reference TRBV5-6 and TRBJ1-2, the full variable domain is DAGVTQSPTHLIKTRGQQVTLRCSPKSGHDTVSWYQQALGQGPQFIFQYYEEEERQRGNFPDRFSGHQFPNYSSELNVNALLLGDSALYLCASSRPGDLYGYTFGSGTRLTVV.

In the case of this clone: The sample holds other DNA sequences that translate to the same CDR3. The genes are TRBV7-2 and TRBJ2-7; D is possibly TRBD1 (5 bases). Germline CDR1 is SGHTA and CDR2 is FQGNSA. The ends were cut back, 3 bases at V and 2 bases at J, with 11 bases in the middle. The CDR3 contains 14 residues. This chain's CDR3 is CASSFAQGPYEQYF. Here the CDR3 DNA reads TGTGCCAGCAGCTTCGCGCAGGGCCCCTACGAGCAGTACTTC.

This chain uses TRBV19 with TRBJ1-5; TRBD1 is a possible D gene (5 bases). This CDR3 spans 13 amino acids. CDR1 is LNHDA and CDR2 is SQIVND in the germline V gene (reference sequence). V was cut by 5 bases and J by 4 bases, with 9 bases left in between. CDR3 loop: CASSPGLNQPQHF. The CDR3 nucleotides read TGTGCCAGTAGTCCGGGACTTAATCAGCCCCAGCATTTT.

The J gene is TRBJ1-5, the V gene TRBV6-6; 9 bases map to TRBD1. The CDR3 totals 16 residues. Losses at the gene ends were 2 bases for V and 2 bases for J; bases not matched to a gene: 4. In germline, CDR1 is MNHNY, CDR2 SVGAGI (reference sequence). The DNA of the CDR3 is TGTGCCAGCAGTTACACAGGGGGCGCAGGCAATCAGCCCCAGCATTTT. It codes for CASSYTGGAGNQPQHF.

The rearrangement uses TRBV6-1 and TRBJ2-2; D possibly corresponds to TRBD2 (6 bases). The V gene's germline CDR1 is MNHNS and CDR2 SASEGT. Trimming cost V 0 bases and J 5 bases, with 10 bases left between them. The CDR3 is 15 amino acids. Written as DNA, the CDR3 is TGTGCCAGCAGTGAAGCAGGACTAACTACCGGGGAGCTGTTTTTT. Its protein is CASSEAGLTTGELFF.